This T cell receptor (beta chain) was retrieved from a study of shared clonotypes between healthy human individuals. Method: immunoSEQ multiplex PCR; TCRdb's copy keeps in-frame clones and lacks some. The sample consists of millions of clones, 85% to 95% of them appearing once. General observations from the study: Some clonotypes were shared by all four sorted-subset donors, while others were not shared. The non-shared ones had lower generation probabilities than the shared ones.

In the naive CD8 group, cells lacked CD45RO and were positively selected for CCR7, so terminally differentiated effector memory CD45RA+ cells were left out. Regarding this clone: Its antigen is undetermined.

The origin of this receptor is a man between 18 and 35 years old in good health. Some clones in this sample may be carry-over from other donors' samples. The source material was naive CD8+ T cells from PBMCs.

DNA of the CDR3: TGCGCCAGCAGCCAAGATGAAGGCAGGGTAACCAGGGGCTACACCTTC. Residues: CASSQDEGRVTRGYTF. This sequence joins TRBV4-3 and TRBJ1-2; TRBD1 might be the D (5 bases). Germline assignment: CDR1 LGHNA and CDR2 YSLEER. The CDR3 spans 16 residues. The V end was cut by 0 bases, the J end by 8 bases, with 19 bases between.